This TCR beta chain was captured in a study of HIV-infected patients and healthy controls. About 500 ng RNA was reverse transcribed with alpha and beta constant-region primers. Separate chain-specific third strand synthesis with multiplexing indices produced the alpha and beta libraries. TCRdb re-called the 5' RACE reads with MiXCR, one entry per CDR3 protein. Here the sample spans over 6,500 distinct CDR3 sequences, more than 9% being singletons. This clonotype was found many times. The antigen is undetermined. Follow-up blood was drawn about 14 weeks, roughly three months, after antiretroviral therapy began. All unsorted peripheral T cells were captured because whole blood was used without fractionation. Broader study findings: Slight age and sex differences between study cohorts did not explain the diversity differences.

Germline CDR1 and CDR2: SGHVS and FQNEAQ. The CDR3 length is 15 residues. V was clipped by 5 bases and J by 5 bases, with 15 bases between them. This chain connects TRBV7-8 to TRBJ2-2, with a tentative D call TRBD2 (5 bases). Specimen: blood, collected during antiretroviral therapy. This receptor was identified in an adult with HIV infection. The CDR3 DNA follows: TGTGCCAGCAGCGTCCTACTAGTTTCGACCGGGGAGCTGTTTTTT. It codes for CASSVLLVSTGELFF.